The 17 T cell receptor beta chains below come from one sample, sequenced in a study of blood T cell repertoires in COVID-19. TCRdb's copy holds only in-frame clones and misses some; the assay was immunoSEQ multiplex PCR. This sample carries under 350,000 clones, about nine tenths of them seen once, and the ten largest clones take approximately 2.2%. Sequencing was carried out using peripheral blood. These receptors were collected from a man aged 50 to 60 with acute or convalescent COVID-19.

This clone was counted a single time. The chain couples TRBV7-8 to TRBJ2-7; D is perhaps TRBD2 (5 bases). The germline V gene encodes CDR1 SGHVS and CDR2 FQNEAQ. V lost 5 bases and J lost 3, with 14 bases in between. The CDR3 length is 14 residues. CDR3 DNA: TGTGCCAGCAGCCTCACTAGTGCCCTCTACGAGCAGTACTTC. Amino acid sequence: CASSLTSALYEQYF.

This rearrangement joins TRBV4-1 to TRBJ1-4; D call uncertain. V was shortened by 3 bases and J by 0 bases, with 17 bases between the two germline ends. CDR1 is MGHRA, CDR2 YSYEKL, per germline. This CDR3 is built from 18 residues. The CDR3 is CASSQVRGGITTNEKLFF. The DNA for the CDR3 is TGCGCCAGCAGCCAGGTACGGGGAGGGATCACAACTAATGAAAAACTGTTTTTT.

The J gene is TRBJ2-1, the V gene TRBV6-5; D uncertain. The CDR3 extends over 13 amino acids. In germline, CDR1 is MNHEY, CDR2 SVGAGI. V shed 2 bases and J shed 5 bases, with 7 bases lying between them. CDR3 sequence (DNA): TGTGCCAGCAGTTACGGCCCTCACAATGAGCAGTTCTTC. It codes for CASSYGPHNEQFF.

CDR3 residues: CAISSQGDQPQHF. The CDR3 bases are TGTGCCATCAGTTCACAGGGGGACCAGCCCCAGCATTTT. The gene calls are TRBV10-3 and TRBJ1-5, with 8 positions matching TRBD1. V shed 5 bases, J shed 7 bases, and the junction held 4 bases outside the gene matches. The CDR3 spans 13 residues. Germline V gene data show CDR1 as ENHRY and CDR2 as SYGVKD.

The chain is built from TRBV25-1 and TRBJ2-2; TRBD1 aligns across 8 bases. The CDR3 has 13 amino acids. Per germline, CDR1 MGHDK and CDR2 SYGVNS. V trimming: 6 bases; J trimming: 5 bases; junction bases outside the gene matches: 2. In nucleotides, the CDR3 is TGTGCCAGCAGAAGACAGGGGACCGGGGAGCTGTTTTTT. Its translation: CASRRQGTGELFF. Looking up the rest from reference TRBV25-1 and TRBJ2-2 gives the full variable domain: EADIYQTPRYLVIGTGKKITLECSQTMGHDKMYWYQQDPGMELHLIHYSYGVNSTEKGDLSSESTVSRIRTEHFPLTLESARPSHTSQYLCASRRQGTGELFFGEGSRLTVL.

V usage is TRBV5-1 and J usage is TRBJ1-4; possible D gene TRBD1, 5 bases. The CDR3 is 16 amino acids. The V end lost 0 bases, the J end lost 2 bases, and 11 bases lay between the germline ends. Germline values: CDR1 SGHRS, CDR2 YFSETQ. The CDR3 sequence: CASSLAPGSTNEKLFF. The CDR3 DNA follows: TGCGCCAGCAGCTTGGCCCCAGGGTCCACTAATGAAAAACTGTTTTTT.

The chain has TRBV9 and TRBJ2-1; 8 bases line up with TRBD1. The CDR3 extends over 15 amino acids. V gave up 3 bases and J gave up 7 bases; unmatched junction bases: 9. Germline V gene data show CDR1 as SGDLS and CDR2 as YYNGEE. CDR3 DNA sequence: TGTGCCAGCAGCGCAGGACAGGGAAATGTTAATGAGCAGTTCTTC. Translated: CASSAGQGNVNEQFF.

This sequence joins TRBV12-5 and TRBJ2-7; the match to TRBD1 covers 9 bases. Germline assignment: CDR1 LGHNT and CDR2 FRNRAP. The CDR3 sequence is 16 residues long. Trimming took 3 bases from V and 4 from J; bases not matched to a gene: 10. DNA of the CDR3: TGTGCTAGTGGTTTAGAGGCCGGGACAGGGAGTTACGAGCAGTACTTC. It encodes CASGLEAGTGSYEQYF.

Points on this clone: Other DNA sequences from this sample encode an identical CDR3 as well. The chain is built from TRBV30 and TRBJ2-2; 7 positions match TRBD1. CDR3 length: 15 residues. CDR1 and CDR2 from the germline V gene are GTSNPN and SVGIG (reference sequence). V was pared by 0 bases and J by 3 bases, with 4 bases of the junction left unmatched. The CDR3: CAWSVGDRDTGELFF. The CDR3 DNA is TGTGCCTGGAGTGTCGGGGACAGAGACACCGGGGAGCTGTTTTTT.

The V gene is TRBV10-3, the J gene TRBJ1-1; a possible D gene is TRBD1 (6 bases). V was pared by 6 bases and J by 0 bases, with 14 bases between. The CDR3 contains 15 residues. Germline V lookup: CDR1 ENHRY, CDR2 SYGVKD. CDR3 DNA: TGTGCCATCAGAGGGGGTGGGTCCATGAACACTGAAGCTTTCTTT. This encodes CAIRGGGSMNTEAFF.

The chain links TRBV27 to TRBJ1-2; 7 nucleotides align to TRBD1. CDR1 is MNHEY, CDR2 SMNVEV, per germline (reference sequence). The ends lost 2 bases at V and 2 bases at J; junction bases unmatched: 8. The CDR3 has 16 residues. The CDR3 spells CASSLRGPGQNYGYTF. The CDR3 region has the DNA TGTGCCAGCAGTTTAAGGGGTCCGGGACAGAACTATGGCTACACCTTC.

The CDR3 DNA follows: TGTGCCAGCAGCGGGTACGTACAGGGAGACTATGGCTACACCTTC. Its protein is CASSGYVQGDYGYTF. This chain connects TRBV9 to TRBJ1-2; tentatively, D is TRBD1 (6 bases). V was shortened by 3 bases and J by 3 bases, with 15 bases between the two germline ends. The CDR3 has 15 amino acids. Germline V gene sequence: CDR1 SGDLS, CDR2 YYNGEE.

CDR3 sequence reads: CAISESREYGYTF. The CDR3 nucleotides are TGTGCCATCAGTGAGTCAAGGGAGTATGGCTACACCTTC. This sequence joins TRBV10-3 and TRBJ1-2; D remains unclear. In germline, CDR1 is ENHRY, CDR2 SYGVKD. The CDR3 is 13 amino acids. V was pared by 0 bases and J by 5 bases, with 7 bases between.

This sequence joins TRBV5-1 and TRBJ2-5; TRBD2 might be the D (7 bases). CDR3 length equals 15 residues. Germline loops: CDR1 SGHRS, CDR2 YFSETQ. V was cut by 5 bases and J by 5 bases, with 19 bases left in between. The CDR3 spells CASSSGTKGGETQYF. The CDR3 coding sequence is TGCGCCAGCAGTTCCGGGACAAAGGGGGGGGAGACCCAGTACTTC.

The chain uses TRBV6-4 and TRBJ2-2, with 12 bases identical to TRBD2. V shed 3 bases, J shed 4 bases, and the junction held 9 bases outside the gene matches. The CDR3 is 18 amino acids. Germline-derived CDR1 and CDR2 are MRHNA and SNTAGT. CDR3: CASSELAGGPGGTGELFF. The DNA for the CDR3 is TGTGCCAGCAGTGAGCTAGCGGGGGGGCCCGGGGGCACCGGGGAGCTGTTTTTT.

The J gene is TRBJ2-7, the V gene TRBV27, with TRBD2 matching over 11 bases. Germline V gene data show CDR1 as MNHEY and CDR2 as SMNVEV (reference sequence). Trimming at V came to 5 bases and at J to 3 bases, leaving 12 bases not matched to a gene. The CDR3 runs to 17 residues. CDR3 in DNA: TGTGCCAGCAGTCTCCCTCTCGGGACTAGCGGTAACTACGAGCAGTACTTC. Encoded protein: CASSLPLGTSGNYEQYF.

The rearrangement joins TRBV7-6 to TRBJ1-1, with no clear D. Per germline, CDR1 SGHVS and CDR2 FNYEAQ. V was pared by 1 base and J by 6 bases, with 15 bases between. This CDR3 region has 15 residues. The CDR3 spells CASSLGGGPAAEAFF. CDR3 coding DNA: TGTGCCAGCAGCTTAGGAGGAGGGCCGGCGGCTGAAGCTTTCTTT.